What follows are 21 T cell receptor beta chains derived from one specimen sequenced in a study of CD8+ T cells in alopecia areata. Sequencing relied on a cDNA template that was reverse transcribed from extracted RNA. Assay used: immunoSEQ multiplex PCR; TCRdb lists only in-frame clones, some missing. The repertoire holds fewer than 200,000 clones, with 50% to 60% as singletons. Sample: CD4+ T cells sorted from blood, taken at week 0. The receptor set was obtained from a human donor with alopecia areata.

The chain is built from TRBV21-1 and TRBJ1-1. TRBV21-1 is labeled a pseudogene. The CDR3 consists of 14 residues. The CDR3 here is CASSPGRDVTEAFF. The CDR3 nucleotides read TGTGCCAGCAGCCCGGGGAGGGATGTCACTGAAGCTTTCTTT.

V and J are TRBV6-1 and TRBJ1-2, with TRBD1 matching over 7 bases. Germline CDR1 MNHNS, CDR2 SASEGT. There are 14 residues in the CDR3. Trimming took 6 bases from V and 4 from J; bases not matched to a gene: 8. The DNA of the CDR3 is TGTGCCAGCAGCATTGACAGGGCGCCCTATGGCTACACCTTC. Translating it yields CASSIDRAPYGYTF.

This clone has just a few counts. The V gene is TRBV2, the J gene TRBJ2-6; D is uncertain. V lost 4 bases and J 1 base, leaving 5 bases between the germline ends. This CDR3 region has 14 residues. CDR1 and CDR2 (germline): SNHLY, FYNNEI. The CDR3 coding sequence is TGTGCCAGCAGTGCCGGGTCTGGGGCCAACGTCCTGACTTTC. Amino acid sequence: CASSAGSGANVLTF.

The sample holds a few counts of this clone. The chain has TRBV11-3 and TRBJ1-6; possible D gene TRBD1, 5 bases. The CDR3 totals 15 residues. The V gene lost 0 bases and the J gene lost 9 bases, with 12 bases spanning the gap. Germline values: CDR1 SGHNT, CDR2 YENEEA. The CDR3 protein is CASSLDYGGGSPLHF. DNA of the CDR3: TGTGCCAGCAGCTTAGACTACGGGGGGGGTTCACCCCTCCACTTT.

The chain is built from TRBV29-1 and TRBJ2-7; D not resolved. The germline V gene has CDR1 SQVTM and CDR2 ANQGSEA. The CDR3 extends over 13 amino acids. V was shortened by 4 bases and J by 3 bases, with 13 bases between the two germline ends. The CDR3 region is CSVAPKAFYEQYF. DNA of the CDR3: TGCAGCGTTGCCCCCAAGGCCTTCTACGAGCAGTACTTC.

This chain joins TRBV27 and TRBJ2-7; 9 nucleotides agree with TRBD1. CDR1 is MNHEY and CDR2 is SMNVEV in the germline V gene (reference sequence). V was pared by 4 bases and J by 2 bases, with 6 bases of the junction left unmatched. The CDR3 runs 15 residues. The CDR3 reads CASSSTGTGPYEQYF. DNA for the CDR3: TGTGCCAGCAGTTCAACCGGGACAGGGCCCTACGAGCAGTACTTC.

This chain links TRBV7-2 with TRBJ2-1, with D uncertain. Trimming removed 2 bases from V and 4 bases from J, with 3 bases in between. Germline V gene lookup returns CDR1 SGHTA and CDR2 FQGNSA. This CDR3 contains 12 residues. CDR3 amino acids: CASSLIYNEQFF. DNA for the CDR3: TGTGCCAGCAGCTTAATATACAATGAGCAGTTCTTC.

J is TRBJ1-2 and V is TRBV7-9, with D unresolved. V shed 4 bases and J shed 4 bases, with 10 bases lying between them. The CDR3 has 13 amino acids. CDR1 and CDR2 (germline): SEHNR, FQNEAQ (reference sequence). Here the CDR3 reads CASSWSRGYGYTF. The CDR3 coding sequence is TGTGCCAGCAGCTGGTCCCGGGGCTATGGCTACACCTTC.

The DNA of the CDR3 is TGCGCCAGCAGCCTGACTAGCGGGGCTTACAATGAGCAGTTCTTC. Translation: CASSLTSGAYNEQFF. The chain joins TRBV5-1 to TRBJ2-1; 11 bases align to TRBD2. Germline CDR1 and CDR2: SGHRS and YFSETQ. Trimming at V came to 4 bases and at J to 4 bases, leaving 4 bases not matched to a gene. This CDR3 is built from 15 residues.

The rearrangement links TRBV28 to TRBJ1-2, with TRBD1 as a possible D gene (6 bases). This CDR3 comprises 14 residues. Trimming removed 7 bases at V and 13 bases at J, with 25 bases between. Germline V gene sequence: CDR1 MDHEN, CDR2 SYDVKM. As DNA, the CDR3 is TGTGCCAGCACCTCATCCTCCCTCCCGGGGGCGGGCACCTTC. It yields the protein CASTSSSLPGAGTF.

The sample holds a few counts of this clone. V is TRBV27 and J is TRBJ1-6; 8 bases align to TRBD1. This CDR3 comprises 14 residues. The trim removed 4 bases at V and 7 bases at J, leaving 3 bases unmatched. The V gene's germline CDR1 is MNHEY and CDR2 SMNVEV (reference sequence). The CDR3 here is CASSWDRKNSPLHF. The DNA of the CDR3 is TGTGCCAGCAGTTGGGACAGGAAAAATTCACCCCTCCACTTT.

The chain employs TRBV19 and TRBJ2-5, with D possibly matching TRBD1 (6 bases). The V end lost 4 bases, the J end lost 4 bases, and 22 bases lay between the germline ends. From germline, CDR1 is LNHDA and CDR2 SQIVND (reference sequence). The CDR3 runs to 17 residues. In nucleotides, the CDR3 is TGTGCCAGTAGTACACCCCAGGGGCGGACCATGGGAGAGACCCAGTACTTC. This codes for CASSTPQGRTMGETQYF.

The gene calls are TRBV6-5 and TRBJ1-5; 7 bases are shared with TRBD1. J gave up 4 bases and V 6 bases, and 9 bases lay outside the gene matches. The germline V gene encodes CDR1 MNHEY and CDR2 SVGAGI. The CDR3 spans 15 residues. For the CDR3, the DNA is TGTGCCAGCAGACTACAAACAGGGGTAAATCAGCCCCAGCATTTT. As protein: CASRLQTGVNQPQHF.

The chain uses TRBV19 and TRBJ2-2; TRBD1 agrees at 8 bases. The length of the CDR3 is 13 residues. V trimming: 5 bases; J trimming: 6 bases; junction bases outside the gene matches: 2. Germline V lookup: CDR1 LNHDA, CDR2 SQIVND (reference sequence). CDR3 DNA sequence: TGTGCCAGTAGTGTGGACAGGGCCGGGGAGCTGTTTTTT. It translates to CASSVDRAGELFF.

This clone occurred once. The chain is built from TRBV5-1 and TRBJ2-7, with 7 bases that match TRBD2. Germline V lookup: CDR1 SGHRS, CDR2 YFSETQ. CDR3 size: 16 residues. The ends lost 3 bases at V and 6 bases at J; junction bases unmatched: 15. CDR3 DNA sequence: TGCGCCAGCAGCTCCACGGTAAAGCCTCGGGAGGTCGAGCAGTACTTC. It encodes CASSSTVKPREVEQYF.

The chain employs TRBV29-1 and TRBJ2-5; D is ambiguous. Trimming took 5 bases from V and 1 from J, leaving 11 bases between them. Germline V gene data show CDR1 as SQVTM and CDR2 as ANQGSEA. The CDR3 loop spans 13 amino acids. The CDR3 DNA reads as TGCAGCGTTAGACCAGTCCTCCAAGAGACCCAGTACTTC. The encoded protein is CSVRPVLQETQYF.

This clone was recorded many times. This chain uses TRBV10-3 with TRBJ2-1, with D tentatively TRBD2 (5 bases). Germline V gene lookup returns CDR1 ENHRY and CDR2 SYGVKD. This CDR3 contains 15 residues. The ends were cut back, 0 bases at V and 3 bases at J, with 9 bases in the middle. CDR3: CAISESASSYNEQFF. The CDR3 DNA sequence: TGTGCCATCAGTGAGTCGGCTAGCAGCTACAATGAGCAGTTCTTC.

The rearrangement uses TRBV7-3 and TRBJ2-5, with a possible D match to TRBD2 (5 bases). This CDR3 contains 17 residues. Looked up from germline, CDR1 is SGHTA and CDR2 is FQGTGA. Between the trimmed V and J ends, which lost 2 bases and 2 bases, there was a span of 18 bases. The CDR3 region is CASSLLSGDPRQETQYF. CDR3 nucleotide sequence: TGTGCCAGCAGCTTACTATCCGGGGATCCGAGACAAGAGACCCAGTACTTC.

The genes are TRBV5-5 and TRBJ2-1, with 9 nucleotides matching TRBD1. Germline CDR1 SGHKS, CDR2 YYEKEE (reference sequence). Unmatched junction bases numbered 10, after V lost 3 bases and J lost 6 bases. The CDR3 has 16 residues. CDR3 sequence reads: CASSSLPGQGFNEQFF. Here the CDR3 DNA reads TGTGCCAGCAGCTCTTTACCGGGACAGGGTTTCAATGAGCAGTTCTTC. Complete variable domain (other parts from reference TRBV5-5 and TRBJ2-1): DAGVTQSPTHLIKTRGQQVTLRCSPISGHKSVSWYQQVLGQGPQFIFQYYEKEERGRGNFPDRFSARQFPNYSSELNVNALLLGDSALYLCASSSLPGQGFNEQFFGPGTRLTVL.

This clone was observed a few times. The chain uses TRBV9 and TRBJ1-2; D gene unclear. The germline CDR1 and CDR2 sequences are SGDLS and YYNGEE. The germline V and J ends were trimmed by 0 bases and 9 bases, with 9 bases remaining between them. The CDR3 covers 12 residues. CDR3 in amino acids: CASSVDEGSYTF. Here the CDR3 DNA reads TGTGCCAGCAGCGTAGATGAGGGTAGCTACACCTTC.

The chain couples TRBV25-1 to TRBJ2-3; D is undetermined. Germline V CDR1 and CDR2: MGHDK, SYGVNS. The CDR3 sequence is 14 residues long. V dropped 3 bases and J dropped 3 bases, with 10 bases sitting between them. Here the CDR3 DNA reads TGTGCCAGCAGTGATAGGCCCTCGACAGATACGCAGTATTTT. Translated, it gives CASSDRPSTDTQYF.